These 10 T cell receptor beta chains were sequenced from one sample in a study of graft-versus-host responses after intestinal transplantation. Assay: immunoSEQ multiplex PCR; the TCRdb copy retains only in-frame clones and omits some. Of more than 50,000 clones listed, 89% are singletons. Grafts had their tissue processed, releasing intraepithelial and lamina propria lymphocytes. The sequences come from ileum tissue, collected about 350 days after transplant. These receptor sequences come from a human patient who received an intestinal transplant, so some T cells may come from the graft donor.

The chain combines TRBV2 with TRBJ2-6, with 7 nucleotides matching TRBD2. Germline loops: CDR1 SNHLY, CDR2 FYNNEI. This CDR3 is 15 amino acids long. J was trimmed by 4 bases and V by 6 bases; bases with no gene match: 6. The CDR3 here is CASRGEGSGANVLTF. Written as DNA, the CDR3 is TGTGCCAGCAGGGGGGAGGGAAGCGGGGCCAACGTCCTGACTTTC.

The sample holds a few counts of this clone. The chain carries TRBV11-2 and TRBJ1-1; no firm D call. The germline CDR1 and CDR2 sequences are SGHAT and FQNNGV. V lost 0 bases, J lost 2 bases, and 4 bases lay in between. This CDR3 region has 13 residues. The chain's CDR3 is CASSLDLNTEAFF. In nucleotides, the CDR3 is TGTGCCAGCAGCTTAGATCTAAACACTGAAGCTTTCTTT.

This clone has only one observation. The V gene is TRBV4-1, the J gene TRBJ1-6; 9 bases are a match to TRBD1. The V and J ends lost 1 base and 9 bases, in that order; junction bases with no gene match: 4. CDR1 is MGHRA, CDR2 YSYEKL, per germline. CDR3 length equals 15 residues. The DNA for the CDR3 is TGCGCCAGCAGCCAAGGGACAGGGGCAAGTTCACCCCTCCACTTT. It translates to CASSQGTGASSPLHF.

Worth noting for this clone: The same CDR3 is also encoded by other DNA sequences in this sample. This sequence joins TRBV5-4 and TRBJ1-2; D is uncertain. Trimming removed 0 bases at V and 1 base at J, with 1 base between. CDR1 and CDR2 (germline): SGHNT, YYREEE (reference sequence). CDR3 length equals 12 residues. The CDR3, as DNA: TGTGCCAGCAGCTTGGATAACTATGGCTACACCTTC. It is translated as CASSLDNYGYTF.

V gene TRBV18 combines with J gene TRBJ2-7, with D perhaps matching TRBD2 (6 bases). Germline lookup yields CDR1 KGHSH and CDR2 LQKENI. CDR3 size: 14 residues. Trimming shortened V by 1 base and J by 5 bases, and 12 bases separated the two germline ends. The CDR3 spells CASSPHGSSDEQYF. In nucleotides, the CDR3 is TGTGCCAGCTCACCACACGGGAGTAGTGACGAGCAGTACTTC.

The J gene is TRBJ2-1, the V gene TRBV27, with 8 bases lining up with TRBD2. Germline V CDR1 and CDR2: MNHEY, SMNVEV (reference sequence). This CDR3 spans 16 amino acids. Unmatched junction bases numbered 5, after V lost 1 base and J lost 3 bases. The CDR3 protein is CASSLLASGYYNEQFF. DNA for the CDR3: TGTGCCAGCAGTTTATTGGCTAGCGGGTACTACAATGAGCAGTTCTTC.

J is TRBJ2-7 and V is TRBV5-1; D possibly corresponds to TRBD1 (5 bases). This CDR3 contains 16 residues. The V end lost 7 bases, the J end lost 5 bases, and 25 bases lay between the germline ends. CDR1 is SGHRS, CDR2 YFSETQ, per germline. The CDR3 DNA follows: TGCGCCAGCTCAGCTAAAAATGTACGGACATCCGACGAGCAGTACTTC. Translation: CASSAKNVRTSDEQYF.

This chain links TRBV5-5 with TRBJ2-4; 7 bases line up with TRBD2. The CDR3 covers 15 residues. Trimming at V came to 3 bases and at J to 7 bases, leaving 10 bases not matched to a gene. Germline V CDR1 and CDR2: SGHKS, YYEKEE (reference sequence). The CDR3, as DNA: TGTGCCAGCAGCTCGGGAGGCGGGAGTAGCAACATTCAGTACTTC. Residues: CASSSGGGSSNIQYF.

CDR3: CASSAWTGDYEQFF. DNA of the CDR3: TGTGCCAGCAGTGCCTGGACAGGAGACTATGAGCAGTTCTTC. The chain carries TRBV6-1 and TRBJ2-1, with 7 bases that match TRBD1. This CDR3 region has 14 residues. CDR1 and CDR2 from the germline V gene are MNHNS and SASEGT. The trim removed 4 bases at V and 8 bases at J, leaving 8 bases unmatched.

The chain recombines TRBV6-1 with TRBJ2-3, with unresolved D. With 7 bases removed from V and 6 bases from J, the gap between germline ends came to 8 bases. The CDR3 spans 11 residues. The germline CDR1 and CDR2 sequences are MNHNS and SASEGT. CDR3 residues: CASMELDTQYF. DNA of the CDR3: TGTGCCAGCATGGAGTTGGATACGCAGTATTTT.